The 4 T cell receptor beta chains in this list originate from one sample, sequenced in a study of post-analysis software for immune sequencing data. These receptors have no known antigen. TCR beta cDNA libraries included unique molecular identifiers. TCRdb ran MiXCR on the PCR reads and lists one entry per CDR3 protein. The sample yields roughly 200,000 distinct CDR3 sequences, roughly 28% seen once. Study-wide results and limits: Patients carried 4 or 5 TRBV segments more frequently than controls did, and TRBV5-6, TRBV5-1 and TRBV20-1 were among them.

The specimen was blood. These receptors came from a girl aged 2-17 years with multiple sclerosis.

The chain uses TRBV20-1 and TRBJ2-1, with D perhaps matching TRBD2 (6 bases). The CDR3 is 16 amino acids. The germline CDR1 and CDR2 sequences are DFQATT and SNEGSKA (reference sequence). V was cut by 0 bases and J by 3 bases, with 15 bases left in between. This CDR3 reads CSARDRRAEGYNEQFF. The CDR3 DNA reads TGCAGTGCTAGAGATCGACGAGCGGAGGGCTACAATGAGCAGTTCTTC.

This clonotype was picked up many times. This chain connects TRBV7-8 to TRBJ2-1, with D hard to call. Between the trimmed V and J ends, which lost 4 bases and 0 bases, there was a span of 10 bases. Germline lookup yields CDR1 SGHVS and CDR2 FQNEAQ. This CDR3 is built from 15 residues. The CDR3 DNA is TGTGCCAGCAGCTACAAACCAAGCTCCTACAATGAGCAGTTCTTC. Encoded protein: CASSYKPSSYNEQFF.

This clonotype was detected a few times. V usage is TRBV3-1 and J usage is TRBJ1-2; possible D gene TRBD1, 5 bases. The CDR3 has 13 residues. V was pared by 3 bases and J by 8 bases, with 13 bases between. Germline values: CDR1 LGHDT, CDR2 YNNKEL (reference sequence). In nucleotides, the CDR3 is TGTGCCAGCAGCCAGTCGGGGGGAGGCGGCTACACCTTC. Its translation is CASSQSGGGGYTF.

This chain uses TRBV6-1 with TRBJ2-7; D gene unclear. Germline-derived CDR1 and CDR2 are MNHNS and SASEGT. Trimming shortened V by 7 bases and J by 4 bases, and 8 bases separated the two germline ends. The CDR3 sequence is 11 residues long. CDR3 residues: CASNQRYEQYF. CDR3 nucleotides: TGTGCCAGCAATCAGAGATACGAGCAGTACTTC.